The clone carrying this T cell receptor (beta chain) was detected ten times or more. The antigen is not known. Stable Graves' hyperthyroidism meant no ophthalmopathy progression within 18 months. This sample stems from a study of T cells in Graves' hyperthyroidism and ophthalmopathy. Turning to the study itself: Blood was drawn when the patient was first diagnosed and still untreated.

Study-level points and caveats: Most clonotypes that expanded in the thyroid above 0.001 also showed up in blood.

The source material, RNA transcripts, was used to amplify TCR beta CDR3 regions. In the first-round RT-PCR of the TCR CDR3, the HTBI primer set was used. TCRdb reprocessed the multiplex PCR reads with MiXCR, giving one entry per CDR3 protein. The sample consists of roughly 300,000 distinct CDR3 sequences, about 15% of them appearing once. The sample taken for sequencing was blood. This sequence was found in a woman younger than 45 with Graves' hyperthyroidism.

The CDR3 protein is CASRDRGTTEAFF. DNA of the CDR3: TGTGCCAGCAGGGACAGGGGGACCACTGAAGCTTTCTTT. J is TRBJ1-1 and V is TRBV2; 10 nucleotides line up with TRBD1. Germline CDR1 and CDR2: SNHLY and FYNNEI. This CDR3 is built from 13 residues. J gave up 4 bases and V 6 bases, and 2 bases lay outside the gene matches. Based on the CDR3 plus reference TRBV2 and TRBJ1-1, the full variable domain is EPEVTQTPSHQVTQMGQEVILRCVPISNHLYFYWYRQILGQKVEFLVSFYNNEISEKSEIFDDQFSVERPDGSNFTLKIRSTKLEDSAMYFCASRDRGTTEAFFGQGTRLTVV.